The source of this T cell receptor (beta chain) is a study of cytomegalovirus exposure and HLA in healthy donors (dated by TCRdb to 2017 to 2019). At the level of the whole study: An earlier analysis of fewer than 750 of the donors reported approximately 260 Gb of sequence data and about 120 million unique TCR beta sequences obtained from 180 million or so T cells. The study used immunosequencing to profile the T cell repertoires of under 700 subjects and linked those repertoires to cytomegalovirus serostatus. Roughly 5 DR-DQ haplotypes were handled as single units for association and clustering because linkage in the cohort was strong. Donor age, sex, ethnicity and CMV serostatus were compiled alongside the repertoire data. A later analysis re-examined previously published TCR beta repertoires from 600 to 700 donors and added high-resolution HLA genotyping to investigate patterns of TCR occurrence. The study was designed to test whether signatures of past pathogen exposure could be identified by cataloging public T cell receptors. On average, around 240,000 unique TCR beta nucleotide sequences were sequenced per donor among a few hundred genotyped donors of the cohort, with 15% to 20% of those sequences being non-productive. Rather than using new phenotypic data, the later analysis identified candidate immune exposures from TCR beta sequences and from how often those sequences occurred across donors. The study combined high-throughput TCR immunosequencing, statistical association of individual TCRs with disease status, and machine learning to predict cytomegalovirus infection status. HLA typing covered class I and class II loci at four-digit resolution. To decide whether each TCR beta V gene segment behaved as functional or pseudogenic, an earlier analysis of fewer than 750 of the donors relied on high-throughput TCR beta sequencing. Besides the first cohort of 666 subjects, a separate validation cohort made up of 120 different subjects was used. Of the 300 to 450 genotyped donors, 81% fell in the genetic ancestry cluster associated with self-reported Caucasian donors. About 300 gigabases of sequencing data and roughly 81 million unique TCR sequences made up an early release that covered fewer than 650 HLA-typed donors. Typing coverage varied by locus: about 629-630 donors for A, B, C, DRB1 and DQB1; roughly 510 for DQA1; over 600 for DPA1; some 470 for DPB1. A later genetic analysis used genome-wide SNP genotypes for about three fifths of the 666 donors, treating that subset as a discovery cohort. All discovery cohort repertoires had been generated using a single sequencing platform. Here is what the overall study found, with its caveats: When HLA alleles, especially DR and DQ, strongly co-occurred, TCR associations were difficult to assign to individual alleles. A later genetic analysis associated a missense DCLRE1C variant with V-gene and J-gene trimming of TCR beta chains, and an independent cohort replicated the association. According to a later analysis, most CMV-associated TCR beta chains appeared to be HLA-restricted, and the HLA associations seemed to be driven largely by CMV exposure. A further reported finding was that TCR beta sequences accurately predicted the HLA-A and HLA-B alleles for most subjects in the first cohort. The only immune exposure information available for the cohort was CMV serostatus. In an earlier analysis of 450 to 750 of the donors, most TCR beta V segments appeared in productive rearrangements about 87% or about 30% of the time, broadly matching IMGT annotations. The sequencing pipeline was judged likely to have produced a cluster of highly shared sequence variants as a technical artifact. The authors suggested that the approach could potentially be extended to other disease states and immunological phenotypes. The study listed 164 TCR beta chains as associated with cytomegalovirus. A few of the identified cytomegalovirus-associated TCR beta chains were confirmed in vitro to be specific for cytomegalovirus antigens. In a later analysis, several top co-occurrence clusters were reported to appear linked to parvovirus B19, influenza, CMV and Epstein-Barr virus. The cohort was sequenced for TCR beta chains only, and without alpha or paired-chain data the features that could be detected were limited. Cytomegalovirus status was reported to be diagnosed by the classifier with high specificity and sensitivity in both the original and validation cohorts. Correlated functional status among segregating V segments might be attributable to linkage disequilibrium, but an unknown experimental factor could not be ruled out. In a later analysis, the rate of TCR association differed among HLA loci, with DRB1 alleles having the most associated TCRs and HLA-C alleles having the fewest. Compared with the roughly 600-donor mean, donors in an Asian-associated ancestry cluster had fewer N-insertions in productive TCRs, according to a later genetic analysis. At a false discovery rate of 0.05, a later analysis linked approximately 18,000 TCR beta sequences to specific HLA alleles. A later analysis found that HLA-associated TCR beta chains were more clonally expanded and had lower generation probabilities than equally common non-associated chains. Because counts were too low, 15 or so rarely observed V segments, including chromosome 9 orphons, were excluded from the earlier analysis of several hundred of the donors. Because some donors lacked HLA typing at each locus, the association tests relied only on the typed subset. Sequencing depth was assumed to be roughly uniform across donors in the presence/absence analyses, though that assumption may not hold. Across donors, most TCR sequences were observed very rarely, whereas some public TCRs were present in many individuals.

Regarding this clone: It has no known antigen specificity. Base qualities were left out, and no much larger clone turns up one base away.

The cohort was made up of under 800 healthy bone marrow donors. Cohort members were all nominally healthy when sampled, although unrecorded immune exposures were likely present. The donor was CMV seropositive and was included in the group of some 290 seropositive cohort members. A peripheral blood sample was provided by each donor, and peripheral blood mononuclear cells were used for TCR beta sequencing. The Qiagen DNeasy Blood Extraction Kit was used to extract genomic DNA from the blood cell samples. Preparation of the library involved the immunoSEQ multiplex PCR assay. For the multiplex PCR, a mixture combining 60 forward primers for TCR Vbeta segments and 13 reverse primers for TCR Jbeta segments was used. A multiplex PCR assay on genomic DNA amplified the CDR3 region of rearranged TCR beta genes. On the Illumina HiSeq System, the amplified TCR beta libraries were sequenced as 87-base-pair reads. In the source study's methods: A later analysis counted about 80 million unique TCR beta chains across the 666 repertoires, and 9 million to 14 million of these chains were shared by at least two donors. Raw reads were error-corrected and collapsed into unique sequences with a nearest-neighbor algorithm that merged closely related sequences to remove PCR and sequencing errors. To assign V, D and J gene segments, CDR3 sequences were aligned to IMGT reference sequences. For a sequence to be retained, a match of at least six nucleotides was required to both a V gene segment and a J gene segment. Rearrangements were classified as productive when the CDR3 lacked stop codons and remained in frame with V and J, and all other rearrangements were classified as non-productive. CDR3 was defined by IMGT convention, running from the second conserved V-encoded cysteine to the conserved J-encoded phenylalanine. Sequences without an unambiguous match to a single V gene segment were excluded from the earlier analysis of over 500 of the donors. In an earlier analysis of approximately 590 of the donors, a V segment was called functional when productive rearrangements were above 56.7%, and segregating when the standard deviation between donors exceeded 5%. A statistical classification framework was built for diagnosing cytomegalovirus status from the catalog of TCR beta chain sequences. A later analysis assigned V and J genes by comparing TCR nucleotide sequences with IMGT/GENE-DB human TR gene sequences. In a later analysis, CDR3 sequences and most-parsimonious VDJ recombination scenarios were assigned using the TCRdist pipeline. In a later analysis, every TCR beta chain was defined by the combination of its CDR3 amino acid sequence and its V-gene family, and reads without a unique V-gene family were dropped. To address suspected cross-contamination and a sequencing artifact, a later analysis removed under 600 highly shared, low-generation-probability nucleotide sequences. A later analysis calculated a clonal expansion index for each public chain from normalized within-repertoire ranks of inferred template counts. A later analysis computed generation probabilities with a VDJ recombination model fitted to out-of-frame rearrangements, and checked the results against IGoR. In a later analysis, hypergeometric tests were used to score TCR-TCR, TCR-HLA and TCR-CMV co-occurrence, with a repertoire-size bias correction applied to TCR pairs. A later analysis estimated false discovery rates by permuting HLA or CMV assignments 20 times. A later analysis grouped co-occurring TCRs with DBSCAN, adding TCRdist sequence similarity when clustering within HLA-allele-positive subsets. Co-occurrence clustering excluded repertoires with fewer than 30,000 or more than 120,000 public chains, plus five with anomalous nucleotide sharing. TCRdb took over this immuneACCESS table, retaining in-frame rearrangements with V and J assigned. Such tables are incomplete; in checked studies, under half of the missing clones stem from an unresolved V gene, and the remainder is unexplained. D and trimming were read from the DNA, whereas the V and J calls and clone size are those reported in that table. This sample gives 150,000 or so clones in total; about 75% of them show up just once. The ten most abundant clones make up roughly 13% of the sample.

This clonotype was obtained from a man in his forties or fifties in good health and CMV-seropositive. Material: PBMCs.

CDR3 reads: CATRHRDSYGYTF. DNA sequence: TGTGCCACCAGGCACCGGGACAGCTATGGCTACACCTTC. Recombination connected TRBV15 to TRBJ1-2, with 7 junctional bases fitting TRBD1. Ends trimmed: V by 6 bases, J by 4 bases; bases unmatched to a gene: 5. The cysteine opens and the phenylalanine closes a CDR3 of 13 amino acids. The entry retains the CDR3 DNA only, 39 bases that are in frame from base 1. For CDR1 and CDR2, the germline V gene (reference sequence) lists LNHNV and YYDKDF.